The 19 T cell receptor beta chains below were found in one sample sequenced in a study of T cells after yellow fever vaccination. TCRdb processed the 5' RACE reads anew with MiXCR; each CDR3 protein has one entry. This table holds tens of thousands of distinct CDR3 sequences, 7.7% found once. The specimen was CD8+ T cells sorted from PBMCs, collected on the day of the yellow fever booster vaccination. These receptors all stem from a man younger than 40 who received the YFV17D yellow fever vaccine.

V gene TRBV15 combines with J gene TRBJ1-1; D is uncertain. CDR3 length equals 12 residues. V was shortened by 4 bases and J by 1 base, with 4 bases between the two germline ends. The germline CDR1 and CDR2 sequences are LNHNV and YYDKDF (reference sequence). CDR3 nucleotides: TGTGCCACCAGCATAGGGAACACTGAAGCTTTCTTT. It specifies CATSIGNTEAFF.

This clonotype was picked up many times. The chain has TRBV5-5 and TRBJ2-7; D may correspond to TRBD1 or TRBD2 (5 bases each). With 4 bases removed from V and 4 bases from J, the gap between germline ends came to 15 bases. The CDR3 is made up of 14 amino acids. Per germline, CDR1 SGHKS and CDR2 YYEKEE (reference sequence). The CDR3 DNA reads as TGTGCCAGCAGCCCACCATGGGGCGGGTACGAGCAGTACTTC. Its translation: CASSPPWGGYEQYF.

Only a few counts were recorded for this clonotype. V gene TRBV6-5 combines with J gene TRBJ2-7; 7 nucleotides line up with TRBD2. Losses at the gene ends were 7 bases for V and 7 bases for J; bases not matched to a gene: 7. The CDR3 sequence is 12 residues long. The germline gives CDR1 MNHEY, CDR2 SVGAGI. For the CDR3, the DNA is TGTGCCAGCACCTCGGGGGGTTGGGAGCAGTACTTC. It yields the protein CASTSGGWEQYF.

This clonotype showed up just a few times. V usage is TRBV5-4 and J usage is TRBJ2-2; 11 nucleotides line up with TRBD2. The CDR3 loop spans 14 amino acids. CDR1 is SGHNT, CDR2 YYREEE, per germline (reference sequence). With V trimmed by 4 bases and J by 4 bases, 0 bases remained unmatched. The CDR3 is CASSGLAGTGELFF. The CDR3 bases are TGTGCCAGCAGCGGACTAGCGGGCACCGGGGAGCTGTTTTTT.

The V gene is TRBV4-1, the J gene TRBJ2-7, with 10 bases identical to TRBD1. The CDR3 runs to 16 residues. From germline, CDR1 is MGHRA and CDR2 YSYEKL. The J segment lost 4 bases and the V segment lost 3 bases, leaving 9 bases of the junction unmatched. CDR3 nucleotide sequence: TGCGCCAGCAGCCAGGGGCCGGGACAGGGGAGTTACGAGCAGTACTTC. Translation gives CASSQGPGQGSYEQYF.

This clonotype has at least ten counts. The V call is TRBV6-2 or TRBV6-3, the J call TRBJ2-3, with no clear D. The CDR3 extends over 13 amino acids. CDR1 and CDR2 (germline): MNHEY, SVGEGT. Trimming left V 0 bases short and J 7 bases short, with 8 bases between. In DNA form, the CDR3 reads TGTGCCAGCAGTTACTCGCCGGCTAATACGCAGTATTTT. Protein product: CASSYSPANTQYF.

This clonotype showed up many times. The chain has TRBV28 and TRBJ2-7; D call uncertain. Germline-derived CDR1 and CDR2 are MDHEN and SYDVKM. The V gene lost 2 bases and the J gene lost 2 bases, with 7 bases spanning the gap. This CDR3 comprises 13 residues. In DNA form, the CDR3 reads TGTGCCAGCAGTTTAGACGGTCCCTACGAGCAGTACTTC. Translating it yields CASSLDGPYEQYF. The full variable domain, its missing parts supplied by reference TRBV28 and TRBJ2-7, is DVKVTQSSRYLVKRTGEKVFLECVQDMDHENMFWYRQDPGLGLRLIYFSYDVKMKEKGDIPEGYSVSREKKERFSLILESASTNQTSMYLCASSLDGPYEQYFGPGTRLTVT.

This clonotype was recorded a few times. This sequence joins TRBV6-6 and TRBJ2-3; D is perhaps TRBD2 (5 bases). CDR3 length: 13 residues. The V and J ends lost 6 bases and 4 bases respectively, with 11 bases between them. The germline gives CDR1 MNHNY, CDR2 SVGAGI (reference sequence). CDR3 DNA sequence: TGTGCCAGCAGCCTTGCGCGGGCAGATACGCAGTATTTT. Translating gives CASSLARADTQYF.

This clonotype was seen a few times. The V call is TRBV3-1, the J call TRBJ2-2, with D uncertain. Trimming stripped 0 bases from V and 4 bases from J, with 15 bases between. The CDR3 spans 17 residues. Germline values: CDR1 LGHDT, CDR2 YNNKEL (reference sequence). CDR3 nucleotides: TGTGCCAGCAGCCAAGATAGGTGGCCGCGCGTCACCGGGGAGCTGTTTTTT. It translates to CASSQDRWPRVTGELFF.

This clonotype was recorded a few times. The genes are TRBV11-2 and TRBJ2-2, with a weak D call TRBD2 (5 bases). The germline V and J ends were trimmed by 1 base and 1 base, with 13 bases remaining between them. This CDR3 region has 17 residues. The V gene's germline CDR1 is SGHAT and CDR2 FQNNGV. Here the CDR3 DNA reads TGTGCCAGCAGCTTAGCTCCCAGCGGAGAGAACACCGGGGAGCTGTTTTTT. Amino acid sequence: CASSLAPSGENTGELFF. The variable domain in full, completed from reference TRBV11-2 and TRBJ2-2, reads EAGVAQSPRYKIIEKRQSVAFWCNPISGHATLYWYQQILGQGPKLLIQFQNNGVVDDSQLPKDRFSAERLKGVDSTLKIQPAKLEDSAVYLCASSLAPSGENTGELFFGEGSRLTVL.

V and J are TRBV7-9 and TRBJ1-4; D might be TRBD1 (5 bases). Trimming removed 3 bases at V and 4 bases at J, with 15 bases between. The CDR3 extends over 16 amino acids. Germline CDR1 and CDR2: SEHNR and FQNEAQ (reference sequence). The CDR3 bases are TGTGCCAGCAGCTTTTACACGAGCGGGGGTAATGAAAAACTGTTTTTT. It encodes CASSFYTSGGNEKLFF.

J is TRBJ2-3 and V is TRBV28; D remains unclear. V was cut by 3 bases and J by 0 bases, with 10 bases left in between. The germline CDR1 and CDR2 sequences are MDHEN and SYDVKM. This CDR3 is 15 amino acids long. CDR3 amino acids: CASSLVYSSTDTQYF. DNA of the CDR3: TGTGCCAGCAGTTTGGTCTACTCCAGCACAGATACGCAGTATTTT. The full variable domain, its missing parts supplied by reference TRBV28 and TRBJ2-3, is DVKVTQSSRYLVKRTGEKVFLECVQDMDHENMFWYRQDPGLGLRLIYFSYDVKMKEKGDIPEGYSVSREKKERFSLILESASTNQTSMYLCASSLVYSSTDTQYFGPGTRLTVL.

This clonotype appeared a few times. V and J are TRBV6-1 and TRBJ2-7; 9 bases match TRBD2. CDR3 length: 15 residues. Germline values: CDR1 MNHNS, CDR2 SASEGT. V shed 5 bases and J 2 bases; nucleotides not matched to a gene: 7. CDR3 region: CASSTAGGNTYEQYF. DNA for the CDR3: TGTGCCAGCAGTACAGCGGGGGGAAATACCTACGAGCAGTACTTC.

In its sample, this clonotype was seen many times. The V call is TRBV15, the J call TRBJ2-3; unclear D gene. Between the trimmed V and J ends, which lost 0 bases and 6 bases, there was a span of 10 bases. The CDR3 loop spans 14 amino acids. Germline V gene sequence: CDR1 LNHNV, CDR2 YYDKDF (reference sequence). The CDR3 DNA is TGTGCCACCAGCAGAGATCTAGGAGTTGATACGCAGTATTTT. This translates into CATSRDLGVDTQYF.

This chain uses TRBV6-5 with TRBJ2-3; D may match TRBD1 or TRBD2 (5 bases each). Trimming stripped 0 bases from V and 3 bases from J, with 16 bases between. This CDR3 has 17 amino acids. The germline V gene encodes CDR1 MNHEY and CDR2 SVGAGI. The CDR3 nucleotides read TGTGCCAGCAGTTACTCACCTTCCGGGACGAGAACAGATACGCAGTATTTT. Translated, it gives CASSYSPSGTRTDTQYF.

This clonotype was seen at least ten times. The chain is built from TRBV9 and TRBJ2-1; no definite D call. The CDR3 has 11 amino acids. Trimming removed 3 bases at V and 9 bases at J, with 7 bases between. Germline V gene sequence: CDR1 SGDLS, CDR2 YYNGEE. The CDR3 DNA sequence: TGTGCCAGCAGCGGAACGCTTGAGCAGTTCTTC. It is translated as CASSGTLEQFF.

The chain is built from TRBV4-3 and TRBJ2-4; D is undetermined. The CDR3 covers 15 residues. Trimming shortened V by 0 bases and J by 6 bases, and 12 bases separated the two germline ends. Germline CDR1 reads LGHNA; CDR2 reads YSLEER. The CDR3 nucleotides read TGCGCCAGCAGCCAAGAGAGAGCTTTGGGAAACATTCAGTACTTC. Its translation: CASSQERALGNIQYF.

V is TRBV4-1 and J is TRBJ2-7; D gene ambiguous. The V gene's germline CDR1 is MGHRA and CDR2 YSYEKL. The CDR3 covers 13 residues. Trimming shortened V by 0 bases and J by 3 bases, and 6 bases separated the two germline ends. The CDR3 protein is CASSQDLIYEQYF. The DNA for the CDR3 is TGCGCCAGCAGCCAAGATTTGATCTACGAGCAGTACTTC.

This clonotype was detected only a few times. This chain links TRBV6-4 with TRBJ2-7, with D possibly TRBD2 on 5 matching bases. V lost 2 bases to trimming and J lost 6 bases, with 20 bases between them. The CDR3 contains 16 residues. The V gene's germline CDR1 is MRHNA and CDR2 SNTAGT. In DNA, the CDR3 is TGTGCCAGCAGTGACCAAAGACTACTCCCTAACTCCGAGCAGTACTTC. It is translated as CASSDQRLLPNSEQYF.